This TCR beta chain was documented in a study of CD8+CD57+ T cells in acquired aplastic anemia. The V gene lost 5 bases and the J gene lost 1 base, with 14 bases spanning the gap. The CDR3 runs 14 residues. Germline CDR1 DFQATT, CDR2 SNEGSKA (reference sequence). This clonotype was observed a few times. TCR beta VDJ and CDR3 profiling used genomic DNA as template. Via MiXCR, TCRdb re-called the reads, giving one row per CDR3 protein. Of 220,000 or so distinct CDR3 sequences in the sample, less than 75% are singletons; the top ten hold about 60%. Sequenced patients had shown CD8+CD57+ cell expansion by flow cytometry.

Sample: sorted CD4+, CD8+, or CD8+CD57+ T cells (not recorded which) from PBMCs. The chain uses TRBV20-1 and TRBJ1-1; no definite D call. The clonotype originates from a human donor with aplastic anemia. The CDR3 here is CSAPWTGRNTEAFF. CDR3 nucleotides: TGCAGTGCTCCATGGACGGGGAGGAACACTGAAGCTTTCTTT.